This TCR beta chain originates from a study of CD8 T cells in ankylosing spondylitis. Findings of the study overall: Ankylosing spondylitis blood appeared to carry a characteristic TCR beta motif of several highly homologous variants.

This CDR3 has 16 residues. Trimming at V came to 3 bases and at J to 8 bases, leaving 9 bases not matched to a gene. Germline values: CDR1 KGHDR, CDR2 SFDVKD. TCRdb re-called the 5' RACE reads through MiXCR, storing one row per CDR3 protein. The sample shows under 850,000 distinct CDR3 sequences, around 17% of them seen only once. Concerning this clonotype: Its antigen is unidentified.

The TCR was taken from a male donor with ankylosing spondylitis. This chain links TRBV24-1 with TRBJ2-2; 9 nucleotides align to TRBD1. Sequenced: blood, either unsorted or a sorted T cell fraction (not recorded which). The CDR3 loop reads CATSDRPGTGPGELFF. The CDR3, as DNA: TGTGCCACCAGTGATCGTCCCGGGACAGGGCCTGGGGAGCTGTTTTTT.